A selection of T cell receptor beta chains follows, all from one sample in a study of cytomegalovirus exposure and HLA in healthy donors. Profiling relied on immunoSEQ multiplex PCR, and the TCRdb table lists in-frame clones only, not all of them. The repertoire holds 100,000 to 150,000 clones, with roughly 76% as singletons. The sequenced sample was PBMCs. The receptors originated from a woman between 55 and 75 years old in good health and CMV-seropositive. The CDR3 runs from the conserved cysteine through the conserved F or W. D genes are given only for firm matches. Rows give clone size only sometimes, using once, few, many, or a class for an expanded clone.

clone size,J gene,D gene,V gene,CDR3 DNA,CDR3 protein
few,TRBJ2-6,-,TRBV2,TGTGCCAGCGCTAGGTTAGGGGCCAACGTCCTGACTTTC,CASARLGANVLTF
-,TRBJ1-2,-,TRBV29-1,TGCAGCGCGGGCCGACAGTTGGATAACTATGGCTACACCTTC,CSAGRQLDNYGYTF
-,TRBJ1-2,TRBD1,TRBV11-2,TGTGCCAGCAGCTCGTTACAGGGGAGTCGGATCTATGGCTACACCTTC,CASSSLQGSRIYGYTF
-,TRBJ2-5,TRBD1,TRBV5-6,TGTGCCAGCAGCCTGACAGGGGGCGCCCAAGAGACCCAGTACTTC,CASSLTGGAQETQYF
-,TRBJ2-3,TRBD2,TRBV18,TGTGCCAGCACTACTACAACAAGGACTAGAGACACAGATACGCAGTATTTT,CASTTTTRTRDTDTQYF
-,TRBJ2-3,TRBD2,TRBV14,TGTGCCAGCAGCCCGGGACTAGTTTCCACAGATACGCAGTATTTT,CASSPGLVSTDTQYF
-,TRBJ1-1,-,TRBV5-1,TGCGCCAGCAGCTTACAAGGAGGGACTGAAGCTTTCTTT,CASSLQGGTEAFF
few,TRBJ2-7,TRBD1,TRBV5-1,TGCGCCAGCAGCACTACAGGGGTTCTGGACGAGCAGTACTTC,CASSTTGVLDEQYF
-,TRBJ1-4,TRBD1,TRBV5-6,TGTGCCAGCAGCTTCGGACAGGCGGCAACTAATGAAAAACTGTTTTTT,CASSFGQAATNEKLFF
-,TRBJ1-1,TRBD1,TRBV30,TGTGCCTGGAGGGGACAGCCGAACACTGAAGCTTTCTTT,CAWRGQPNTEAFF
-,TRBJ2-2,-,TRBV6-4,TGTGCCAGCAGTGCCGGGACAACCGGGGAGCTGTTTTTT,CASSAGTTGELFF
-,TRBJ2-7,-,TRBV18,TGTGCCAGCTCACCAACGACAGATGAGCAGTACTTC,CASSPTTDEQYF
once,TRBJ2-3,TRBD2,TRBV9,TGTGCCAGCAGCCCGCCGGGACTAGCGGGGGGGGGCCCTAGCACAGATACGCAGTATTTT,CASSPPGLAGGGPSTDTQYF
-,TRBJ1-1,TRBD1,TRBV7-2,TGTGCCAGCAGCTTAGGCGGGACAGGGGGGCTGAACACTGAAGCTTTCTTT,CASSLGGTGGLNTEAFF
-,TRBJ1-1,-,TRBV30,TGTGCCTGGAGTGTGGGCCGACTGAACACTGAAGCTTTCTTT,CAWSVGRLNTEAFF
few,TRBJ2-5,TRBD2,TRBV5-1,TGCGCCAGCAGCACGGGACTAGGCGGAGAGACCCAGTACTTC,CASSTGLGGETQYF
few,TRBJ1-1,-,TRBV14,TGTGCCAGCAGCACATTGTCAACGAACACTGAAGCTTTCTTT,CASSTLSTNTEAFF
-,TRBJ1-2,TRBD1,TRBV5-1,TGCGCCAGCGCCTCCGGGGGGACAGGGGACTATGGCTACACCTTC,CASASGGTGDYGYTF
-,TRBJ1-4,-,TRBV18,TGTGCCAGCTCACTGAACAGGGATGAAAAACTGTTTTTT,CASSLNRDEKLFF
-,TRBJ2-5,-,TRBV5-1,TGCGCCAGCAGCCCCCGAGGGGGGAGGGCCCCTGAGACCCAGTACTTC,CASSPRGGRAPETQYF
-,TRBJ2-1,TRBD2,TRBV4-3,TGCGCCAGCAGCCAAGATAACGGACTAGCGGGAGATACGCAGTTCTTC,CASSQDNGLAGDTQFF
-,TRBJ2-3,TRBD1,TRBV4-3,TGCGCCAGCAGCCGTCAGGGGGTCGTATCGACAGATACGCAGTATTTT,CASSRQGVVSTDTQYF
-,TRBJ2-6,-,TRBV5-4,TGTGCCAGCAGCGACAGGACTAGCTCTGGGGCCAACGTCCTGACTTTC,CASSDRTSSGANVLTF
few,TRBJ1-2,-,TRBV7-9,TGTGCCAGCAGCTTACGGGTCGAGGACTATGGCTACACCTTC,CASSLRVEDYGYTF
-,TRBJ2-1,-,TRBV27,TGTGCCAGCAACCAGAGAGCGTTAAACTCCTACAATGAGCAGTTCTTC,CASNQRALNSYNEQFF
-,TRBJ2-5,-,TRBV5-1,TGCGCCAGCAGCTCAGTACCCGGGAGTGAGACCCAGTACTTC,CASSSVPGSETQYF
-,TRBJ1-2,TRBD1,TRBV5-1,TGCGCCAGCAGCTTGGGCGGGACAGGGAGCGGCTACACCTTC,CASSLGGTGSGYTF
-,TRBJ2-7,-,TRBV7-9,TGTGCCAGCAGCCCTACAGGGAAGGTGGTCGAGCAGTACTTC,CASSPTGKVVEQYF
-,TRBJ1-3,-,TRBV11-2,TGTGCCAGCAGCTTAGAGGTTCAACCTATCGGAAACACCATATATTTT,CASSLEVQPIGNTIYF
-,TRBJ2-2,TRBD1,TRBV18,TGTGCCAGCTCATCGACAGGGGCCGGGGAGCTGTTTTTT,CASSSTGAGELFF
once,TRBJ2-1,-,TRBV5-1,TGCGCCAGCAGCTTGCCACTAGCTGCCGACTACAATGAGCAGTTCTTC,CASSLPLAADYNEQFF
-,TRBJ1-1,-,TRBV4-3,TGCGCCAGCAGCCTACAGGGAAGGGACACTGAAGCTTTCTTT,CASSLQGRDTEAFF
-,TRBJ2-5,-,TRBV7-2,TGTGCCAGCAGCTTAGAGAGGGGGGAGACCCAGTACTTC,CASSLERGETQYF
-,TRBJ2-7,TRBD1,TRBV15,TGTGCCACCAGCCCACGACAGGGCCCCTACGAGCAGTACTTC,CATSPRQGPYEQYF
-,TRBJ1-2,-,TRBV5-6,TGTGCCAGCACCGCTACCGGGAGAGGTGGCTACACCTTC,CASTATGRGGYTF
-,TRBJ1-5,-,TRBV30,TGTGCCTGGGACGTGGCGGGGAATCAGCCCCAGCATTTT,CAWDVAGNQPQHF
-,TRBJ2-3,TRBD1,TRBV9,TGTGCCAGCAGCGTAAGACAGGGTTCAGATACGCAGTATTTT,CASSVRQGSDTQYF
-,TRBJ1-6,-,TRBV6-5,TGTGCCAGCAGCCGCGGACAGCATAATTCACCCCTCCACTTT,CASSRGQHNSPLHF
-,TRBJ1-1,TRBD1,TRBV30,TGTGCCTGGAGACTGGGACAGGGGCCCGGGGCTGAAGCTTTCTTT,CAWRLGQGPGAEAFF
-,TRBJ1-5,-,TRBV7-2,TGTGCCAGCAGCATCTACGGGGGGAACCAGCCCCAGCATTTT,CASSIYGGNQPQHF
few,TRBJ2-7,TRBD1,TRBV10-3,TGTGCCATCAGGACAGGGGCCAACGAGCAGTACTTC,CAIRTGANEQYF
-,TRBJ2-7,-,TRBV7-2,TGTGCCAGCACCGCTACCCAAACAGGCTCGCAGTACTTC,CASTATQTGSQYF
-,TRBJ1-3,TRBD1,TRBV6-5,TGTGCCAGCAGCCTGGACAGGGCCTCTGGAAACACCATATATTTT,CASSLDRASGNTIYF
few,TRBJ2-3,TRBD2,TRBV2,TGTGCCAGCAGTCGCGGGAGAGGAAGCACAGATACGCAGTATTTT,CASSRGRGSTDTQYF
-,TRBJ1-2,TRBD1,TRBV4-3,TGCGCCAGCAGCCCTTACCTTGGGACAGCTAACTATGGCTACACCTTC,CASSPYLGTANYGYTF
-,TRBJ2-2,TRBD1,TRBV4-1,TGCGCCAGCAGCCCCTCGCCGGACAGGCCCAACACCGGGGAGCTGTTTTTT,CASSPSPDRPNTGELFF
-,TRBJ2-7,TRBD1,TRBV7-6,TGTGCCAGCAGTCTAAGACAGGGACGTAGCGAGCAGTACTTC,CASSLRQGRSEQYF
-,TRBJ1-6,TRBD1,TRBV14,TGTGCCAGCAGCCAAGTTGGCCTCCGGGACAGGGTCCCTAATTCACCCCTCCACTTT,CASSQVGLRDRVPNSPLHF
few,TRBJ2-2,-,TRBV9,TGTGCCAGCAGCGTAGATTCACGGGGCACCGGGGAGCTGTTTTTT,CASSVDSRGTGELFF
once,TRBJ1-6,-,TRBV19,TGTGCCAGTAGTATGGTACAGGGAAGCTCCTATAATTCACCCCTCCACTTT,CASSMVQGSSYNSPLHF
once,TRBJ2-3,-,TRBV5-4,TGTGCCAGCAGCTTGGGGAGCAGGGTAATGGATACGCAGTATTTT,CASSLGSRVMDTQYF
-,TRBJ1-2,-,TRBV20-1,TGCAGTGCTAGCACAAACTATGGCTACACCTTC,CSASTNYGYTF
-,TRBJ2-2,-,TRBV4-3,TGCGCCAGCAGCCAAGATAGTGGAGCCGGGGAGCTGTTTTTT,CASSQDSGAGELFF
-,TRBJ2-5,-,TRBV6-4,TGTGCCAGCATACCCCGCGTGGTTTCCGACGGGGGTGAGGGGGAGACCCAGTACTTC,CASIPRVVSDGGEGETQYF
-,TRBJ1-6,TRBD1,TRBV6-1,TGTGCCAGCACCCCTATAGGGGGCAGGGATTCACCCCTCCACTTT,CASTPIGGRDSPLHF